The TCR beta chain described here comes from a study of OX40 agonist ivuxolimab in advanced cancers. Regarding the complete study: Ivuxolimab, which targeted the costimulatory receptor OX40 (CD134), was an agonistic, fully human IgG2 monoclonal antibody. Intravenous ivuxolimab was administered to patients every 2 weeks at six dose levels: 0.01, 0.1, 0.3, 1.5, 3 and 10 mg/kg. Among the approximately 50 dose-escalation patients, about 19 had hepatocellular carcinoma, approximately 15 melanoma, 9 renal cell carcinoma and 9 head and neck cancer. In the dose-escalation cohort, roughly 80% of patients were male, and the mean age was approximately 55 years, with a range of about 23 to 80. Prior anti-PD-1, anti-PD-L1 or anti-CTLA-4 therapy was permitted, and less than 45% of dose-escalation patients had received checkpoint inhibitors. Partial responses were achieved by three dose-escalation patients, of whom one had hepatocellular carcinoma and two had cutaneous melanoma. The point of sequencing TCRbeta in the periphery was to test whether ivuxolimab changed TCR sequence diversity and drove clonal T-cell expansion. The paper describes the monotherapy dose-escalation part (N of about 55 patients) of the phase I trial of ivuxolimab.

Paper-wide results and their limitations: At doses of 0.1 to 3.0 mg/kg, clonal expansion of both CD4+ and CD8+ T cells in blood was seen between baseline and week 6. Low levels of normalized T-cell clonal expansion were also seen in some patients who did not respond. Which antigens the clonally expanded peripheral T cells were specific for was not determined. In the 0.1-3.0 mg/kg groups, partial responders had among the lowest normalized peripheral clonal expansion, particularly in CD8+ T cells. After ivuxolimab, CD8+ T cells had more expanded clones than CD4+ T cells on average.

A note on this clone: What this receptor recognizes is not known. No clone much larger than this one lies a single base away; base qualities are absent.

For sequencing of the TCRbeta CDR3 region, genomic DNA was extracted from the sorted cells. The immunoSEQ Assay was used for sequencing of TCRbeta CDR3 regions. TCRdb took this table from immuneACCESS and kept in-frame rearrangements with V and J called. Such tables lack part of the clones; where checked against another copy, unresolved V genes explain under half of the gap, and the rest is unexplained. The sample records about 76,000 clones, about 89% of which are singletons. Clones ranked in the top ten supply 13% of the sample. Patients with a history of autoimmune disease or receiving systemic immunosuppression were excluded from the trial. In every dose cohort, peripheral blood was drawn for TCR sequencing at baseline, cycle 4 day 1, and cycle 7 day 1. Samples came from an open-label, multicenter, first-in-human phase I dose-escalation trial of ivuxolimab. The trial enrolled adults with locally advanced or metastatic head and neck squamous cell, hepatocellular, melanoma or renal cell carcinoma. Before TCR sequencing, CD4+ T cells and CD8+ T cells from peripheral blood were sorted into separate populations.

As encoded in the germline V gene (reference sequence), CDR1 is SEHNR while CDR2 is FQNEAQ. A distance of 15 bases separates the germline ends of V and J, which lose 3 bases and 3 bases respectively. Its CDR3 holds 15 amino acids, cysteine through phenylalanine. Just the 45-base CDR3 DNA is kept, in frame starting at base 1. The receptor chain draws on TRBV7-9 and TRBJ2-7; the D segment may tentatively be TRBD1 or TRBD2, each giving 5 matched bases. This clonotype was sampled from an adult with an advanced solid tumor such as melanoma, head and neck, liver or kidney cancer. Sequences were derived from CD4+ or CD8+ T cells sorted from blood, sampled in a trial of the OX40 agonist ivuxolimab. The CDR3 protein is CASSFSGTELYEQYF. In nucleotide form, the sequence is TGTGCCAGCAGCTTTTCCGGGACCGAGCTCTACGAGCAGTACTTC.